This T cell receptor beta chain was sequenced for a study of shared clonotypes between healthy human individuals (dated by TCRdb to between 2020 and 2021). About the study as a whole: A few men and two women, aged 18 to 49 years, made up the cohort. For each donor, CD4 naive and CD4 memory were each given three plates, CD8 naive was given two plates, and CD8 memory was given one plate. The study deeply sequenced blood TCR repertoires of five healthy adults to estimate repertoire size and the extent of clonotype sharing between individuals. To increase sequencing depth and limit assay-specific biases, TCR repertoire library preparation and sequencing were carried out by different laboratories using diverse techniques. Between about 0.8 and 9.5 billion PBMCs per donor were obtained by leukapheresis.

Cut back by 2 bases and 2 bases, the V and J ends lie 16 bases apart. CDR1 and CDR2 (SGHTA, FQGNSA) derive from the germline V gene. Spanning cysteine to phenylalanine, the CDR3 consists of 16 amino acids. This entry keeps only the CDR3 DNA: 48 bases, framed from base 1. This clone appeared a single time. This clone's antigen is unknown. No qualities accompany the bases; no much larger clone lies one base away. Using the deep immunoSEQ assay, TCR CDR3 regions were amplified from genomic DNA by multiplex PCR. For each cell subset, the extracted genomic DNA was distributed evenly across all wells of several immunoSEQ 96-well plates, and each plate served as one replicate. For sorted subsets, each replicate PCR was loaded with around 200 ng genomic DNA, equivalent to about 30,000 T cell genomes. Purified libraries were quantified with a Qubit 3.0 fluorometer, sized on a Bioanalyzer 2100, and re-quantified with the KAPA Library Quantification kit. Every immunoSEQ 96-well plate was sequenced on a separate single-read 150-cycle Illumina NextSeq 550 flow cell. On the study's bioinformatics: Because the immunoSEQ output included only junctional sequences and no quality scores, the filtering could not be the same as the filtering used for full-length reads. Sequences were annotated with PyIR, a Python wrapper for IgBLAST v1.9, using IMGT germline references to assign V/J genes and CDR3. Any read was removed if the V/J assignment was weak (E-value above 1e-6), the CDR3 was missing, or the read contained stop codons, out-of-frame junctions, or ambiguous translated residues. V3J clonotypes were defined as sequences sharing an identical inferred V gene, J gene, and CDR3 amino acid sequence. Percentage overlap between repertoires was computed as shared unique clonotypes divided by the size of the smaller repertoire. Repertoire richness was assessed with RTK rarefaction, the Chao1 estimator, and Recon v2.1 estimates of unobserved clonotypes. Generation probabilities for all TCRbeta clonotypes obtained by the gDNA method from several donors were computed using OLGA. TCRdb carries this immuneACCESS record with in-frame sequences only. Its versions omit some clonotypes, under half of them owing to an unresolved V gene in the studies checked, with the rest unexplained. The V and J calls and the clone size are those of that table, but D and trimming were determined from the DNA. This sample comprises about 1.1 million clones, roughly 80% of them detected only once. About 0.89% of the sample is in the top ten clones.

Study-wide conclusions, independent of this receptor: Rarefaction of sorted-subset datasets indicated incomplete sequencing despite the large sequencing depth. Sharing across a handful of donors was observed for about 5% of naive CD4, under 4% of naive CD8, roughly 2.3% of memory CD4, and about 0.4% of memory CD8 clonotypes. Estimated clonotype richness was generally larger for naive than for memory subsets. Sampling was limited to blood, and TCR repertoires in tissue likely differ from TCR repertoires in blood. Because the study included only a small number of donors, the genetic and exposure-history diversity represented was limited. Pairwise subsampling led to the expectation that sequencing depth would affect the degree of clonotype sharing among donors. Compared with non-shared clonotypes, the clonotypes found in all four sorted-subset donors had higher generation probabilities.

The donors were healthy, HIV-negative adults with no recently reported acute infections or vaccinations. Only Caucasian adults living in Nashville, Tennessee, USA were represented among the donors. CD4+ T cells were enriched through magnetic negative selection, after which naive cells were positively selected on CD45RA and the remaining negative fraction served as the memory subset. Blood was collected by leukapheresis, and PBMCs were isolated by Ficoll-Histopaque density gradient centrifugation and then cryopreserved in liquid nitrogen vapor phase. Analytical flow cytometry was used to check the purity and quantity of every magnetically sorted T cell population. Genomic DNA was isolated from each sorted fraction and quantified by UV absorbance on a Nanodrop 2000c.

The sequence was obtained from a man aged 18 to 30 in good health. Some clones in this sample may be carry-over from other donors' samples. The V gene is TRBV7-2 and the J gene is TRBJ2-7; the D gene may be TRBD1 or TRBD2, since each aligns over 5 bases. Sequences were obtained from memory CD4+ T cells from PBMCs. This specimen's cell subset or site label, per the study, means: CD45RA-negative fraction. Here the CDR3 is given as CASSLSGSQGAYEQYF. The nucleotides read TGTGCCAGCAGCTTAAGCGGTTCGCAGGGAGCCTACGAGCAGTACTTC.